These T cell receptor beta chains were read from a single sample in a study of cytomegalovirus exposure and HLA in healthy donors. Clones were sequenced by immunoSEQ multiplex PCR, and TCRdb holds only the in-frame ones, with some missing. Among approximately 99,000 clones listed, roughly 95% were seen once. The specimen was PBMCs. The receptors originated from a woman aged 18-29 years in good health and CMV-seronegative. Both conserved end residues are part of each CDR3. A D gene is named only where the DNA matches it firmly. Rows give clone size only sometimes, using once, few, many, or a class for an expanded clone.

CDR3 DNA | CDR3 protein | V gene | D gene | J gene | clone size
TGTGCCAGTACCCTGGACAGGGAAGGTTTAAATCAGCCCCAGCATTTT | CASTLDREGLNQPQHF | TRBV19 | TRBD1 | TRBJ1-5 | once
TGTGCCAGCAAAGACAGACCGTACTCCTACAATGAGCAGTTCTTC | CASKDRPYSYNEQFF | TRBV2 | - | TRBJ2-1 | -
TGTGCCAGCAATCCCCTCGGGGGGAACACCGGGGAGCTGTTTTTT | CASNPLGGNTGELFF | TRBV27 | - | TRBJ2-2 | -
TGTGCCAGCAGTTTAAGTCGTGGGGGGGCCTACGAGCAGTACTTC | CASSLSRGGAYEQYF | TRBV27 | TRBD2 | TRBJ2-7 | -
TGTGCCAGCAGCTCCGGGACAGGAGCCCGAAAGCTTGAGCCCCAGCATTTT | CASSSGTGARKLEPQHF | TRBV7-8 | TRBD1 | TRBJ1-5 | -
TGTGCCAGCAGCGTAGTCGGGCAGGGGATCACTGAAGCTTTCTTT | CASSVVGQGITEAFF | TRBV9 | - | TRBJ1-1 | -
TGTGCCAGCAGCTTGAAGGGGACACTTTTAGGGGAGCAGTACTTC | CASSLKGTLLGEQYF | TRBV5-4 | - | TRBJ2-7 | -
TGTGCCAGCAGTCCAGGGTCAGGCTACACCTTC | CASSPGSGYTF | TRBV6-5 | - | TRBJ1-2 | -
TGTGCCAGCAGTACCGCCGGCGTCGGGTCCTACGAGCAGTACTTC | CASSTAGVGSYEQYF | TRBV2 | - | TRBJ2-7 | -
TGTGCCAGCAGTGAATTAGCGGGGGGGCCTGCAGATACGCAGTATTTT | CASSELAGGPADTQYF | TRBV25-1 | TRBD2 | TRBJ2-3 | -
TGTGCCAGCAGCGTAGGATACGGGGGACTCGGCTACACCTTC | CASSVGYGGLGYTF | TRBV9 | - | TRBJ1-2 | -
TGTGCCAGCAGTGAAGCCTATAATGAAAAACTGTTTTTT | CASSEAYNEKLFF | TRBV25-1 | - | TRBJ1-4 | -
TGTGCCAGCAGTTACGGAGGACAGGGGATATACAATGAGCAGTTCTTC | CASSYGGQGIYNEQFF | TRBV6-5 | TRBD1 | TRBJ2-1 | once
TGTGCCAGCAGTGAAAGGTTTGTCGGACAGATGAATGAAAAACTGTTTTTT | CASSERFVGQMNEKLFF | TRBV6-1 | - | TRBJ1-4 | -
TGTGCCAGCAGCTCGACAGGGATGTCCTACGAGCAGTACTTC | CASSSTGMSYEQYF | TRBV13 | TRBD1 | TRBJ2-7 | -
TGTGCCATCAGTGTTGGTGCAGGGGATGGCTACACCTTC | CAISVGAGDGYTF | TRBV10-3 | - | TRBJ1-2 | -
TGTGCCAGCAGTACCCTGGGACTAGCGGGGGCCGACAATGAGCAGTTCTTC | CASSTLGLAGADNEQFF | TRBV28 | TRBD2 | TRBJ2-1 | -
TGTGCCAGCAGTCTTAACAGGGTTGGGGATGGCTACACCTTC | CASSLNRVGDGYTF | TRBV28 | - | TRBJ1-2 | -
TGTGCCAGTCCAGGGGGCTGGAGGCCCCAGCATTTT | CASPGGWRPQHF | TRBV19 | TRBD1 | TRBJ1-5 | -
TGTGCCAGCAGTTTCGCGATCTCTGGAAACACCATATATTTT | CASSFAISGNTIYF | TRBV28 | - | TRBJ1-3 | -
TGTGCCAGCAGTTTACGCCAGGGGGCAGCAGAGACCCAGTACTTC | CASSLRQGAAETQYF | TRBV27 | TRBD1 | TRBJ2-5 | -
TGCAGTGCTGGGGGGGACACTGAAGCTTTCTTT | CSAGGDTEAFF | TRBV20-1 | - | TRBJ1-1 | -
TGTGCCAGCAGCGTAGGGACAGGGAAAGGCTACACCTTC | CASSVGTGKGYTF | TRBV9 | TRBD1 | TRBJ1-2 | -
TGTGCCAGCTCACCACCTCAGGGGACCTACAATGAGCAGTTCTTC | CASSPPQGTYNEQFF | TRBV18 | - | TRBJ2-1 | -
TGTGCCAGCAGCTTAGCGACTAGCGGGGGGACAGATACGCAGTATTTT | CASSLATSGGTDTQYF | TRBV7-9 | TRBD2 | TRBJ2-3 | -
TGTGCCAGCAGCCAAAGACAGGGCAATGAAAAACTGTTTTTT | CASSQRQGNEKLFF | TRBV5-6 | TRBD1 | TRBJ1-4 | -
TGTGCCAGCAATATCAGGCCGGGGGAGACCCAGTACTTC | CASNIRPGETQYF | TRBV2 | - | TRBJ2-5 | -
TGTGCCAGCGGGGGGGGGCTTAGCGGGGAGCTGTTTTTT | CASGGGLSGELFF | TRBV2 | - | TRBJ2-2 | -
TGTGCTAGCAGCCCCCGGCTAGCGGGGTTAGAGACCCAGTACTTC | CASSPRLAGLETQYF | TRBV7-7 | TRBD2 | TRBJ2-5 | once
TGTGCCAGTAGTATAGTCGTGACAGGATCCTCCTACAATGAGCAGTTCTTC | CASSIVVTGSSYNEQFF | TRBV19 | - | TRBJ2-1 | -
TGTGCCAGTAGCCAGAACAACTATGGCTACACCTTC | CASSQNNYGYTF | TRBV19 | - | TRBJ1-2 | -
TGTGCCAGCAGTTATGTGGACAGGGAAAATTCACCCCTCCACTTT | CASSYVDRENSPLHF | TRBV28 | TRBD1 | TRBJ1-6 | few
TGTGCCAGCAGCTTAGACTCTAGTAGCACAGATACGCAGTATTTT | CASSLDSSSTDTQYF | TRBV11-2 | - | TRBJ2-3 | -
TGTGCCAGTAGTGAAAACCTAGCGGGGGGGCGAGATACGCAGTATTTT | CASSENLAGGRDTQYF | TRBV19 | TRBD2 | TRBJ2-3 | once
TGTGCCAGCAGCCAAAGGACTTTTGACAGGAGCACTGGAAACACCATATATTTT | CASSQRTFDRSTGNTIYF | TRBV16 | - | TRBJ1-3 | -
TGTGCCAGCAGCCCAGCGGGGGGCCCGGACGAGCAGTACTTC | CASSPAGGPDEQYF | TRBV5-4 | TRBD2 | TRBJ2-7 | -
TGTGCCAGCAGTGCCAGGGGGCCTGAGGAAGAGACCCAGTACTTC | CASSARGPEEETQYF | TRBV27 | TRBD1 | TRBJ2-5 | -
TGTGCCAGCAGCTTGGCCGACGACAGGAACACTGAAGCTTTCTTT | CASSLADDRNTEAFF | TRBV5-6 | - | TRBJ1-1 | -
TGTGCCAGCAGTTCGACAGGGGGAATGTGGGAGACCCAGTACTTC | CASSSTGGMWETQYF | TRBV2 | TRBD1 | TRBJ2-5 | -
TGTGCCAGCAGTGAAGCGGGGGGGACAGGGGGACTCTACGAGCAGTACTTC | CASSEAGGTGGLYEQYF | TRBV6-1 | TRBD1 | TRBJ2-7 | -
TGTGCCAGCAGCTTGAGGGGAGGGGCGCTCAACACCGGGGAGCTGTTTTTT | CASSLRGGALNTGELFF | TRBV7-8 | TRBD2 | TRBJ2-2 | -
TGCGCCAGCAGCGGCGGACAAATCCAAGAGACCCAGTACTTC | CASSGGQIQETQYF | TRBV5-1 | - | TRBJ2-5 | -
TGTGCCAGCAGTTACTCCGAGCTGCACTCCTACAATGAGCAGTTCTTC | CASSYSELHSYNEQFF | TRBV7-6 | - | TRBJ2-1 | -
TGTGCCAGTAGTATCGCCAGGTCCCTTCCCTACGAGCAGTACTTC | CASSIARSLPYEQYF | TRBV19 | - | TRBJ2-7 | -
TGTGCCAGCAGGTCACAGGGCTCCACTGAAGCTTTCTTT | CASRSQGSTEAFF | TRBV28 | - | TRBJ1-1 | -
TGTGCCAGCAGTGAAGGGACAGGGGGCTTTGAAGCTTTCTTT | CASSEGTGGFEAFF | TRBV6-1 | TRBD1 | TRBJ1-1 | -